The next 31 T cell receptor beta chains were all read from a single sample in a study of T-cell reconstitution after alpha-beta-depleted transplantation in children. The TCRbeta library incorporated unique molecular identifiers. TCRdb reanalysed the PCR reads using MiXCR and keeps one entry per CDR3 protein. Of hundreds of thousands of distinct CDR3 sequences in the sample, around 14% are singletons; the top ten hold 0.79%. The specimen comprised PBMCs, sampled before TCRalphabeta/CD19-depleted stem cell transplant. All receptors derive from a girl under 10 years old with congenital amegakaryocytic thrombocytopenia, due to receive a stem cell transplant.

This clonotype was detected only a few times. V and J are TRBV20-1 and TRBJ2-1, with TRBD2 matching over 11 bases. The CDR3 is 14 amino acids. Germline V gene lookup returns CDR1 DFQATT and CDR2 SNEGSKA (reference sequence). Trimming cost V 6 bases and J 6 bases; bases outside gene matches: 7. CDR3 DNA: TGCAGTGCCAGGGTAGCGGGAGGGTCCAATGAGCAGTTCTTC. Its protein product is CSARVAGGSNEQFF.

This clonotype was picked up a small number of times. This chain uses TRBV4-1 with TRBJ2-4, with D possibly being TRBD1 or TRBD2 (5 bases each). The CDR3 covers 14 residues. Looked up from germline, CDR1 is MGHRA and CDR2 is YSYEKL. Between the trimmed V and J ends, which lost 0 bases and 9 bases, there was a span of 12 bases. The CDR3 loop reads CASSQEPERGIQYF. CDR3 in DNA: TGCGCCAGCAGCCAAGAGCCAGAGAGGGGCATTCAGTACTTC.

The chain couples TRBV5-1 to TRBJ1-3, with unresolved D. CDR1 and CDR2 from the germline V gene are SGHRS and YFSETQ. The CDR3 covers 16 residues. V gave up 0 bases and J gave up 6 bases, with 16 bases separating them. The CDR3 region is CASSLAPGRGINTIYF. CDR3 nucleotide sequence: TGCGCCAGCAGCTTGGCCCCGGGCCGAGGAATAAACACCATATATTTT.

This chain links TRBV7-9 with TRBJ2-3, with D uncertain. Germline V gene data show CDR1 as SEHNR and CDR2 as FQNEAQ (reference sequence). Trimming cost V 1 base and J 5 bases, with 7 bases left between them. The length of the CDR3 is 13 residues. CDR3 sequence (DNA): TGTGCCAGCAGCTTAGGTGAAGGAGATACGCAGTATTTT. Protein: CASSLGEGDTQYF.

This clonotype was found many times. The gene calls are TRBV5-1 and TRBJ2-3; D is unresolved. In germline, CDR1 is SGHRS, CDR2 YFSETQ. V was shortened by 6 bases and J by 1 base, with 15 bases between the two germline ends. This CDR3 is built from 15 residues. CDR3 loop: CASTLFPGRTDTQYF. CDR3 DNA sequence: TGCGCCAGCACCCTATTCCCCGGCCGCACAGATACGCAGTATTTT.

This clonotype appeared many times. The chain is built from TRBV10-3 and TRBJ1-5; perhaps TRBD1 as D (6 bases). The CDR3 covers 15 residues. The germline V gene has CDR1 ENHRY and CDR2 SYGVKD. V was cut by 0 bases and J by 6 bases, with 12 bases left in between. The CDR3 here is CAISESTPGVQPQHF. The CDR3 bases are TGTGCCATCAGTGAGTCGACTCCAGGGGTTCAGCCCCAGCATTTT.

This chain uses TRBV4-1 with TRBJ1-6; D is undetermined. Trimming took off 4 bases at V and 6 bases at J, with 16 bases between the two ends. CDR3 length equals 16 residues. Germline V gene data show CDR1 as MGHRA and CDR2 as YSYEKL. CDR3 amino acids: CASSPPGREVNSPLHF. The DNA for the CDR3 is TGCGCCAGCAGCCCCCCCGGCAGAGAAGTTAATTCACCCCTCCACTTT.

The table lists this clonotype with many counts. The junction shows a germline mismatch at one end, possibly a read error. This sequence joins TRBV6-5 and TRBJ2-5; D gene uncertain. The CDR3 runs to 14 residues. The germline CDR1 and CDR2 sequences are MNHEY and SVGAGI. For the CDR3, the DNA is TGTGCCAGCAGTTACAGGGATGGCCAAGAGACCCAGTATTTC. It yields the protein CASSYRDGQETQYF.

This clonotype was counted only a few times. The gene calls are TRBV5-1 and TRBJ2-1, with TRBD1 matching 8 bases. This CDR3 is built from 16 residues. CDR1 is SGHRS and CDR2 is YFSETQ in the germline V gene. After removal of 4 bases from V and 6 bases from J, the junction contained 12 bases not matched to a gene. The CDR3 loop is CASSRWAGGASNEQFF. The CDR3 nucleotides read TGCGCCAGCAGCCGATGGGCAGGGGGCGCATCCAATGAGCAGTTCTTC.

This clonotype was seen many times. The chain couples TRBV15 to TRBJ2-7, with TRBD2 matching over 7 bases. This CDR3 comprises 15 residues. V shed 0 bases, J shed 0 bases, and the junction held 2 bases outside the gene matches. From germline, CDR1 is LNHNV and CDR2 YYDKDF (reference sequence). The CDR3, as DNA: TGTGCCACCAGCAGAGATGTAGCGGGCTCCTACGAGCAGTACTTC. Amino acid sequence: CATSRDVAGSYEQYF.

This chain joins TRBV7-2 and TRBJ2-7; possible D gene TRBD2, 5 bases. CDR1 and CDR2 (germline): SGHTA, FQGNSA. The V gene lost 0 bases and the J gene lost 7 bases, with 22 bases spanning the gap. The CDR3 is 17 amino acids. CDR3 amino acids: CASSLALGGPHGMEQYF. CDR3 DNA: TGTGCCAGCAGCTTAGCTCTAGGAGGACCCCATGGTATGGAGCAGTACTTC.

The rearrangement joins TRBV11-2 to TRBJ1-1; D uncertain. The germline V and J ends were trimmed by 2 bases and 7 bases, with 5 bases remaining between them. Germline V gene data show CDR1 as SGHAT and CDR2 as FQNNGV. CDR3 size: 11 residues. CDR3 in DNA: TGTGCCAGCAGCTTATCAATTGAAGCTTTCTTT. Amino acids: CASSLSIEAFF.

The J gene is TRBJ2-5, the V gene TRBV28; possibly TRBD1 for D (6 bases). V lost 4 bases and J 3 bases, leaving 15 bases between the germline ends. Germline V gene lookup returns CDR1 MDHEN and CDR2 SYDVKM. This CDR3 has 15 residues. CDR3 in amino acids: CASSSTGTPKETQYF. The CDR3 DNA reads TGTGCCAGCAGTTCCACCGGGACACCTAAAGAGACCCAGTACTTC.

The table lists this clonotype with a few counts. This sequence joins TRBV21-1 and TRBJ1-2; the table gives TRBD1 as D, unverified against the DNA. TRBV21-1 is noted as a pseudogene. This CDR3 spans 15 amino acids. The CDR3 DNA sequence: TGTGCCAGCAGCAAAGCGCTTTACAGGAACTATGGCTACACCTTC. Translated: CASSKALYRNYGYTF.

Many counts were recorded for this clonotype. The chain has TRBV6-1 and TRBJ2-7; D is perhaps TRBD1 (6 bases). The CDR3 is made up of 13 amino acids. Germline CDR1 MNHNS, CDR2 SASEGT. Trimming shortened V by 7 bases and J by 8 bases, and 18 bases separated the two germline ends. Here the CDR3 DNA reads TGTGCCAGCACCAAGCCCGGGACAATACAGCAGTACTTC. Translation: CASTKPGTIQQYF.

This clonotype came up a few times. V and J are TRBV5-6 and TRBJ1-3; D uncertain. The ends were cut back, 0 bases at V and 7 bases at J, with 11 bases in the middle. This CDR3 comprises 14 residues. The V gene's germline CDR1 is SGHDT and CDR2 YYEEEE. The CDR3 sequence is CASSLEGGWNTIYF. The CDR3 nucleotides read TGTGCCAGCAGCTTGGAAGGAGGTTGGAACACCATATATTTT. The variable domain in full, completed from reference TRBV5-6 and TRBJ1-3, reads DAGVTQSPTHLIKTRGQQVTLRCSPKSGHDTVSWYQQALGQGPQFIFQYYEEEERQRGNFPDRFSGHQFPNYSSELNVNALLLGDSALYLCASSLEGGWNTIYFGEGSWLTVV.

The chain joins TRBV7-8 to TRBJ2-7; tentatively, D is TRBD1 (5 bases). CDR3 length: 15 amino acids. The V and J ends lost 1 base and 5 bases respectively, with 15 bases between them. Germline values: CDR1 SGHVS, CDR2 FQNEAQ. The CDR3 loop reads CASSLEPDSGHEQYF. CDR3 nucleotides: TGTGCCAGCAGCTTAGAGCCTGACAGTGGCCACGAGCAGTACTTC.

Ten or more counts support this clonotype. This sequence joins TRBV5-1 and TRBJ2-7, with 7 bases identical to TRBD1. Germline CDR1 and CDR2: SGHRS and YFSETQ. The CDR3 length is 14 residues. With V trimmed by 1 base and J by 1 base, 2 bases remained unmatched. CDR3 in amino acids: CASSLTGVSYEQYF. The CDR3 nucleotides are TGCGCCAGCAGCTTGACAGGGGTTTCCTACGAGCAGTACTTC. Filled out from reference TRBV5-1 and TRBJ2-7, the complete variable domain reads KAGVTQTPRYLIKTRGQQVTLSCSPISGHRSVSWYQQTPGQGLQFLFEYFSETQRNKGNFPGRFSGRQFSNSRSEMNVSTLELGDSALYLCASSLTGVSYEQYFGPGTRLTVT.

This clonotype was counted at least ten times. V and J are TRBV7-9 and TRBJ1-4; D gene uncertain. Germline V gene lookup returns CDR1 SEHNR and CDR2 FQNEAQ (reference sequence). V was clipped by 2 bases and J by 8 bases, with 6 bases between them. The length of the CDR3 is 12 residues. This CDR3 is CASSLMGEKLFF. DNA of the CDR3: TGTGCCAGCAGCTTAATGGGGGAAAAACTGTTTTTT.

The V gene is TRBV12-3 or TRBV12-4, the J gene TRBJ2-3; D possibly uses TRBD1 or TRBD2 (5 bases each). The CDR3 is made up of 14 amino acids. V was pared by 5 bases and J by 3 bases, with 12 bases between. The CDR3 is CASSPRAGTDTQYF. CDR3 bases: TGTGCCAGCAGTCCCAGGGCGGGTACAGATACGCAGTATTTT.

This clonotype was picked up a small number of times. The V call is TRBV5-6, the J call TRBJ2-7, with 13 bases lining up with TRBD2. This CDR3 is built from 14 residues. V shed 7 bases and J 4 bases; nucleotides not matched to a gene: 5. CDR1 is SGHDT, CDR2 YYEEEE, per germline. The CDR3 protein is CASASGLAGYEQYF. In nucleotides, the CDR3 is TGTGCCAGCGCCTCGGGACTAGCGGGGTACGAGCAGTACTTC.

This clonotype was seen at least ten times. The V and J genes are TRBV29-1 and TRBJ2-3; 8 bases match TRBD1. The germline CDR1 and CDR2 sequences are SQVTM and ANQGSEA. V gave up 5 bases and J gave up 8 bases; unmatched junction bases: 18. This CDR3 is built from 16 residues. The CDR3 DNA is TGCAGCGTTCATCCTCAGGGGGCCTTAGCCCCTCGTACGCAGTATTTT. Protein: CSVHPQGALAPRTQYF.

CDR3 in amino acids: CASSYGAPGLAFREQFF. The DNA for the CDR3 is TGTGCCAGCAGTTACGGGGCGCCGGGACTAGCGTTTCGTGAGCAGTTCTTC. The rearrangement uses TRBV6-2 or TRBV6-3 and TRBJ2-1; 10 bases match TRBD2. V gave up 2 bases and J gave up 9 bases; unmatched junction bases: 13. The germline V gene encodes CDR1 MNHEY and CDR2 SVGEGT. CDR3 size: 17 residues.

There are a few counts of this clonotype. The chain couples TRBV5-4 to TRBJ2-3; D might be TRBD2 (5 bases). The CDR3 totals 14 residues. Trimming left V 2 bases short and J 5 bases short, with 12 bases between. Germline-derived CDR1 and CDR2 are SGHNT and YYREEE (reference sequence). The CDR3 sequence: CASSFASRGDTQYF. CDR3 nucleotide sequence: TGTGCCAGCAGCTTTGCTAGCCGGGGAGATACGCAGTATTTT.

The table lists this clonotype with many counts. The CDR3 bases are TGCAGTGCTAGAGGTCCAAACAATCAGCCCCAGCATTTT. This gives the protein CSARGPNNQPQHF. The chain uses TRBV20-1 and TRBJ1-5; D gene unclear. The CDR3 is 13 residues long. From germline, CDR1 is DFQATT and CDR2 SNEGSKA (reference sequence). V lost 1 base and J 3 bases, leaving 7 bases between the germline ends.

The gene calls are TRBV20-1 and TRBJ2-7, with D hard to call. This CDR3 is 12 amino acids long. Trimming shortened V by 3 bases and J by 6 bases, and 12 bases separated the two germline ends. Germline CDR1 and CDR2: DFQATT and SNEGSKA (reference sequence). The CDR3 DNA follows: TGCAGTGCTAGCGGGTCCCCTCTCGAGCAGTACTTC. Translated: CSASGSPLEQYF.

Notes on this clonotype: A much larger clone differs from this one at a single base, so this may be a read error. The chain recombines TRBV10-3 with TRBJ2-3, with D possibly being TRBD1 or TRBD2 (5 bases each). The CDR3 is 18 residues long. Germline V lookup: CDR1 ENHRY, CDR2 SYGVKD. Trimming shortened V by 5 bases and J by 2 bases, and 23 bases separated the two germline ends. The CDR3 loop reads CAISLNWASEGTTDTQYF. The CDR3 bases are TGTGCCATCAGTTTAAATTGGGCCTCAGAAGGGACCACAGATACGCAGTATTTT.

This clonotype was seen at least ten times. The chain carries TRBV12-3 or TRBV12-4 and TRBJ2-7, with no clear D. V was trimmed by 3 bases and J by 6 bases, leaving 15 bases between them. The CDR3 runs 14 residues. The CDR3 loop is CASSLVSYVAEQYF. The CDR3 nucleotides are TGTGCCAGCAGTTTGGTGAGTTACGTTGCCGAGCAGTACTTC.

This clonotype was counted between two and nine times. The V call is TRBV20-1, the J call TRBJ2-2; 7 nucleotides agree with TRBD2. The CDR3 spans 15 residues. Germline V gene sequence: CDR1 DFQATT, CDR2 SNEGSKA (reference sequence). Trimming at V came to 3 bases and at J to 4 bases, leaving 8 bases not matched to a gene. The CDR3 DNA sequence: TGCAGTGCTAGGAGACTAGCTCCAGCCACCGGGGAGCTGTTTTTT. Protein product: CSARRLAPATGELFF.

There are a few counts of this clonotype. The chain couples TRBV27 to TRBJ2-1; possible D gene TRBD1, 5 bases. The germline V and J ends were trimmed by 5 bases and 7 bases, with 12 bases remaining between them. Per germline, CDR1 MNHEY and CDR2 SMNVEV (reference sequence). The CDR3 covers 13 residues. The CDR3 loop reads CASSSGAWNEQFF. The CDR3 DNA reads as TGTGCCAGCAGTAGTGGGGCCTGGAATGAGCAGTTCTTC.

This clonotype has ten or more counts. This chain joins TRBV10-3 and TRBJ2-7; 8 positions agree with TRBD1. Trimming removed 7 bases from V and 7 bases from J; junction bases left unmatched: 9. This CDR3 is built from 13 residues. Germline V lookup: CDR1 ENHRY, CDR2 SYGVKD. The CDR3 loop reads CAITPGTGVEQYF. The CDR3 DNA sequence: TGTGCCATCACACCCGGGACAGGCGTTGAGCAGTACTTC.